The sequence of this T cell receptor (beta chain) was determined in a study of early T cells in non-severe SARS-CoV-2 infection. Study information: Sequencing of bulk RNA from unsorted whole blood was done, without chain pairing.

CDR1 is LNHNV, CDR2 YYDKDF, per germline (reference sequence). The length of the CDR3 is 15 residues. J gave up 8 bases and V 0 bases, and 7 bases lay outside the gene matches. General observations from the study: Comparison of clonotypes with VDJdb favored anti-spike CD8 responses while missing private and CD4 specificities.

This clonotype was detected ten times or more. Its target is unknown. From the 5' RACE reads, TCRdb called clonotypes with MiXCR, one entry per CDR3 protein. The sample lists roughly 35,000 distinct CDR3 sequences; roughly 5.6% were seen once. The chain couples TRBV15 to TRBJ2-1; 7 nucleotides line up with TRBD2. This TCR came from an adult who was a healthcare worker with PCR-confirmed SARS-CoV-2 infection or an uninfected control (not recorded which). Input material: whole blood. This chain's CDR3 is CATSREGGRGYEQFF. Here the CDR3 DNA reads TGTGCCACCAGCAGAGAAGGCGGGAGAGGCTATGAGCAGTTCTTC.